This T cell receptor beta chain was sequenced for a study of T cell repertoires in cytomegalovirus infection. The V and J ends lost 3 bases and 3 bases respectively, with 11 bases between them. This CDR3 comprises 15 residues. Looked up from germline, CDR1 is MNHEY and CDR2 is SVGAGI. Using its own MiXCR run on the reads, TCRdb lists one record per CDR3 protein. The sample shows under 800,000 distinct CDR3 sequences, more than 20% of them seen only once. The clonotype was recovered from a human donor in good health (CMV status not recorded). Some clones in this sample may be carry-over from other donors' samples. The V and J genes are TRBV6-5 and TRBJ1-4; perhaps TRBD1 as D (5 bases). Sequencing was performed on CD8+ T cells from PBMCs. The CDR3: CASSYKGRSNEKLFF. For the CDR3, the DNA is TGTGCCAGCAGTTATAAGGGGCGATCTAATGAAAAACTGTTTTTT.